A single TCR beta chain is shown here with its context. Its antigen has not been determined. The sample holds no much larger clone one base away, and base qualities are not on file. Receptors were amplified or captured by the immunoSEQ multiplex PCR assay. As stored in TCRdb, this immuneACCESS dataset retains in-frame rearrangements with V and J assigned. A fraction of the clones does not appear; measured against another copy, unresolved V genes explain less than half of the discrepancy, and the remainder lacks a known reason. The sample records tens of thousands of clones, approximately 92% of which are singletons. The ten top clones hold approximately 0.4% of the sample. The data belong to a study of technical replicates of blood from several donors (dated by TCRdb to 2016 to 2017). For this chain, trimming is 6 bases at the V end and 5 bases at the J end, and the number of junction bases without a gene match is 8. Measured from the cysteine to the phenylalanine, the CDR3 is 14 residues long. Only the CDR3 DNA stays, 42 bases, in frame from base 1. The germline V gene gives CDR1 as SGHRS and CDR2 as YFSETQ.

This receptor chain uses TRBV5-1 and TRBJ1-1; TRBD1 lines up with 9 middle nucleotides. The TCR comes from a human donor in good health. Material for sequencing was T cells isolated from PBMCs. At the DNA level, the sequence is TGCGCCAGCACCCGGGACAGGGTGGTAACTGAAGCTTTCTTT. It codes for CASTRDRVVTEAFF.